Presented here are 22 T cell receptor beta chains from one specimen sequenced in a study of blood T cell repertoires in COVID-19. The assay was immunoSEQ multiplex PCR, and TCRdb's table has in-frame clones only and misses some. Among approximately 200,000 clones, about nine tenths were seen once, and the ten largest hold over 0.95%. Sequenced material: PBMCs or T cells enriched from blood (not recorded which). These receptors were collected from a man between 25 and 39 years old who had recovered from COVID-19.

The CDR3 region is CASSLLRNTEAFF. CDR3 nucleotides: TGTGCCAGCAGCTTATTGAGGAACACTGAAGCTTTCTTT. The chain combines TRBV7-2 with TRBJ1-1; D is uncertain. CDR3 length: 13 residues. Germline V gives CDR1 SGHTA, CDR2 FQGNSA. V lost 2 bases and J 1 base, leaving 5 bases between the germline ends.

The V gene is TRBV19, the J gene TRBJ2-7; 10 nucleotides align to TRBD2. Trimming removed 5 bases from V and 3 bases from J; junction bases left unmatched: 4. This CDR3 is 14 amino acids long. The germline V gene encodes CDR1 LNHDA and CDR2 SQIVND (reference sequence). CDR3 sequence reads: CASSSGLAYYEQYF. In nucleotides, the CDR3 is TGTGCCAGTAGTTCGGGACTAGCGTACTACGAGCAGTACTTC.

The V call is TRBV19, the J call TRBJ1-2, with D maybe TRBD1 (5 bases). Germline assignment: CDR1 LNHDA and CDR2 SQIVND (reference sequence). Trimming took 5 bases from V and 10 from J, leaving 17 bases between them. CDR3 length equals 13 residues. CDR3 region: CASSQTDIFDYTF. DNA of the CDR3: TGTGCCAGTAGTCAGACAGATATTTTTGACTACACCTTC. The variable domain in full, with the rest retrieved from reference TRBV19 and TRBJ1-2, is DGGITQSPKYLFRKEGQNVTLSCEQNLNHDAMYWYRQDPGQGLRLIYYSQIVNDFQKGDIAEGYSVSREKKESFPLTVTSAQKNPTAFYLCASSQTDIFDYTFGSGTRLTVV.

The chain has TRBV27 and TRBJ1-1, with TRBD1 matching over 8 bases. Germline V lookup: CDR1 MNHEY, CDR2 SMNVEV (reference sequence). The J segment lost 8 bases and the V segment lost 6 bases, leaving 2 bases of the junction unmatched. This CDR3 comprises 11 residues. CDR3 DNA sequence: TGTGCCAGCAGGAACAGGGGGGAAGCTTTCTTT. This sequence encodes CASRNRGEAFF.

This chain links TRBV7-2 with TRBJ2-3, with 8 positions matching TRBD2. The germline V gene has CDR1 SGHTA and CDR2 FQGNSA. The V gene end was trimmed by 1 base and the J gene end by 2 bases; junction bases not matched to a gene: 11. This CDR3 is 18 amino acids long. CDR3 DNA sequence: TGTGCCAGCAGCTTAGTCCCCCCGACTAGCGAGTACACAGATACGCAGTATTTT. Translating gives CASSLVPPTSEYTDTQYF.

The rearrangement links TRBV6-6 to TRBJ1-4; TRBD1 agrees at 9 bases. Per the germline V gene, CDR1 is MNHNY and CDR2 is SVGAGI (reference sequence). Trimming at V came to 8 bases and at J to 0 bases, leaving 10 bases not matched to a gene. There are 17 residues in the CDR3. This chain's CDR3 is CASGRTGAAATNEKLFF. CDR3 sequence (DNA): TGTGCCAGCGGTCGGACAGGGGCGGCCGCAACTAATGAAAAACTGTTTTTT.

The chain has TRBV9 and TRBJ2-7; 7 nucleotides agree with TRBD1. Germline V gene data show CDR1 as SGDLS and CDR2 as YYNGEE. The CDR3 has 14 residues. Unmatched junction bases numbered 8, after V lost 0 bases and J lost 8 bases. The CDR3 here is CASSVDGQERQQYF. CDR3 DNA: TGTGCCAGCAGCGTAGATGGACAGGAGAGGCAGCAGTACTTC.

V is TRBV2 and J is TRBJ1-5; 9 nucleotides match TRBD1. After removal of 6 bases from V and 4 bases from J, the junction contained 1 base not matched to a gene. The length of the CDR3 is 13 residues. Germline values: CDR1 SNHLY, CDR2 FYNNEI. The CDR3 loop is CASRGQGNQPQHF. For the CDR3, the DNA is TGTGCCAGCAGGGGACAGGGTAATCAGCCCCAGCATTTT.

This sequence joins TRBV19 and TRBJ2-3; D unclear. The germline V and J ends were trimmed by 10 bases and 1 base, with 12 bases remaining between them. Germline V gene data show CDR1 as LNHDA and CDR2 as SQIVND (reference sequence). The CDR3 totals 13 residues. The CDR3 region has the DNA TGTGCCACAAGAGCAAAAGGCACAGATACGCAGTATTTT. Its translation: CATRAKGTDTQYF. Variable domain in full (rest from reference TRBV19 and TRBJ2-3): DGGITQSPKYLFRKEGQNVTLSCEQNLNHDAMYWYRQDPGQGLRLIYYSQIVNDFQKGDIAEGYSVSREKKESFPLTVTSAQKNPTAFYLCATRAKGTDTQYFGPGTRLTVL.

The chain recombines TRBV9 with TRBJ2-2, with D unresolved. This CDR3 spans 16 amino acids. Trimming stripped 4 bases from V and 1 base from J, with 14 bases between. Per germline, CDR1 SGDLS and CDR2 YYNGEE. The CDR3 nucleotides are TGTGCCAGCAGCCCTCGACAAGGAAAGAACACCGGGGAGCTGTTTTTT. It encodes CASSPRQGKNTGELFF.

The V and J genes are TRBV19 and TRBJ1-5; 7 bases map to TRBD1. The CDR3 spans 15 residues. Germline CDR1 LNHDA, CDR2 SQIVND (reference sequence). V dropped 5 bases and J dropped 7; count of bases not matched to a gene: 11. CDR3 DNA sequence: TGTGCCAGTAGTGAGACGACAGGGTTAGGCCAGCCCCAGCATTTT. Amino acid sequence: CASSETTGLGQPQHF.

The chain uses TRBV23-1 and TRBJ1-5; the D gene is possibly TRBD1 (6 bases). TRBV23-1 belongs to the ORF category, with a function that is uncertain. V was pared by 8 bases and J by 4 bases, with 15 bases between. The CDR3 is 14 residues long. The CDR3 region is CASATGRGNQPQHF. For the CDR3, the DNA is TGCGCCAGCGCCACAGGGCGGGGGAATCAGCCCCAGCATTTT.

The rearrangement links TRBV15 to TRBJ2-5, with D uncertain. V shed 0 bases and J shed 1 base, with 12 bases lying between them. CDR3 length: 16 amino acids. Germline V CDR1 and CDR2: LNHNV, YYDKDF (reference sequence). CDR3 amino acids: CATSREIVRSQETQYF. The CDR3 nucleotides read TGTGCCACCAGCAGAGAGATAGTGAGATCCCAAGAGACCCAGTACTTC.

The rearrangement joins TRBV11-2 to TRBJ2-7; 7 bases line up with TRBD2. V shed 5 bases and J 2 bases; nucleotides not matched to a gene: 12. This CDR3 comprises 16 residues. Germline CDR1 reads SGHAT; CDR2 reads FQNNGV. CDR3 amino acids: CASSVIGTIHTYEQYF. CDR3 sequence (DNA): TGTGCCAGCAGCGTCATTGGGACTATCCATACCTACGAGCAGTACTTC.

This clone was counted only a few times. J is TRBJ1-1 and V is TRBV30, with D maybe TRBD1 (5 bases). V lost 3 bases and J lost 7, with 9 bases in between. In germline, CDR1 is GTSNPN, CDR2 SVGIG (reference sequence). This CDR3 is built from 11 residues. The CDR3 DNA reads TGTGCCTGGAGCGGGGGTAGTGAAGCTTTCTTT. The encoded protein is CAWSGGSEAFF. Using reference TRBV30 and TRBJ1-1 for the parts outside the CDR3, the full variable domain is SQTIHQWPATLVQPVGSPLSLECTVEGTSNPNLYWYRQAAGRGLQLLFYSVGIGQISSEVPQNLSASRPQDRQFILSSKKLLLSDSGFYLCAWSGGSEAFFGQGTRLTVV.

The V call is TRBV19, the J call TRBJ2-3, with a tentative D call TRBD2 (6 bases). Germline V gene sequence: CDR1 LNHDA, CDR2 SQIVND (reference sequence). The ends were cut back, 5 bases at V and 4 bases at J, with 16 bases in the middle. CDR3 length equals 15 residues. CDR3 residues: CASSPSGVGADTQYF. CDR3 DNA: TGTGCCAGTAGTCCCTCGGGGGTCGGGGCAGATACGCAGTATTTT. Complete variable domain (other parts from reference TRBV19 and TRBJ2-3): DGGITQSPKYLFRKEGQNVTLSCEQNLNHDAMYWYRQDPGQGLRLIYYSQIVNDFQKGDIAEGYSVSREKKESFPLTVTSAQKNPTAFYLCASSPSGVGADTQYFGPGTRLTVL.

DNA for the CDR3: TGTGCCAGCAGCGGCCGACCAGGGGGTAGTTTTACAGATACGCAGTATTTT. It yields the protein CASSGRPGGSFTDTQYF. V usage is TRBV7-6 and J usage is TRBJ2-3, with 7 bases fitting TRBD1. This CDR3 is 17 amino acids long. With 5 bases clipped from V and 3 bases from J, the junction kept 14 bases outside the gene matches. Germline CDR1 is SGHVS and CDR2 is FNYEAQ.

The CDR3 loop reads CASSARQGRKSEAFF. Here the CDR3 DNA reads TGTGCCAGCAGCGCCCGACAGGGGAGAAAATCTGAAGCTTTCTTT. This chain uses TRBV7-7 with TRBJ1-1, with TRBD1 identical over 8 bases. V gave up 5 bases and J gave up 6 bases; unmatched junction bases: 11. This CDR3 contains 15 residues. Germline values: CDR1 SSHAT, CDR2 FNYEAQ (reference sequence).

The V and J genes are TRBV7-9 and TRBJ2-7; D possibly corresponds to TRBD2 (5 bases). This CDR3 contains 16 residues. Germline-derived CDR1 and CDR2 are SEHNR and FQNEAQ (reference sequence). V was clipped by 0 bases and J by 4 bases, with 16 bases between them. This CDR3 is CASSLAGDSTSYEQYF. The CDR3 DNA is TGTGCCAGCAGCTTAGCGGGTGATAGCACTAGTTACGAGCAGTACTTC.

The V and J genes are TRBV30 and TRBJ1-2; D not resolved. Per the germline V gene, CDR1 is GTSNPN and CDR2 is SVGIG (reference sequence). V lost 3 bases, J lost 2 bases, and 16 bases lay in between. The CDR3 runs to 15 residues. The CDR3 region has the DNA TGTGCCTGGAGAACGGGTAGGAGGGAAAACTATGGCTACACCTTC. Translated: CAWRTGRRENYGYTF.

CDR3 loop: CASSRPGQPVGWQFF. For the CDR3, the DNA is TGTGCCAGTAGTAGACCGGGACAGCCCGTAGGGTGGCAGTTCTTC. This sequence joins TRBV19 and TRBJ2-1; 7 nucleotides agree with TRBD1. Germline V gives CDR1 LNHDA, CDR2 SQIVND (reference sequence). J lost 12 bases, V lost 4 bases, and 15 bases had no gene match. The CDR3 is made up of 15 amino acids.

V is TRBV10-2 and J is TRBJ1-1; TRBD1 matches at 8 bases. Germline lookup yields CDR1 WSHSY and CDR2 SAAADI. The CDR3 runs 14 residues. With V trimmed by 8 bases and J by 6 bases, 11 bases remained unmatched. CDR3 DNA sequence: TGCGCCAGCTTACAGCGGACAGGGTATTCTGAAGCTTTCTTT. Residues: CASLQRTGYSEAFF.